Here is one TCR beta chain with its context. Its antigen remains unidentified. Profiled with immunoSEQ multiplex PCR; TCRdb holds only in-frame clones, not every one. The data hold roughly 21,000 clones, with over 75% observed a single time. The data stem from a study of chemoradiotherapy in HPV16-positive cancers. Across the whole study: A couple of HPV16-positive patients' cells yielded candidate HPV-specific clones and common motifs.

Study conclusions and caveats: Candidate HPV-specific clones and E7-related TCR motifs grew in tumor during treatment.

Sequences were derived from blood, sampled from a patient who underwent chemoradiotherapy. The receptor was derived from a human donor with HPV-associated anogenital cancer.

The CDR3: CASKRDANYGYTF. The CDR3 bases are TGTGCCAGTAAAAGGGACGCGAACTATGGCTACACCTTC. This chain uses TRBV19 with TRBJ1-2, with a possible D match to TRBD1 (5 bases). CDR1 is LNHDA, CDR2 SQIVND, per germline (reference sequence). The CDR3 sequence is 13 residues long. V dropped 7 bases and J dropped 2 bases, with 11 bases sitting between them.